The clone carrying this TCR beta chain occurred many times. Its antigen is still unknown. The sample originates from a study of T cells in Graves' hyperthyroidism and ophthalmopathy. Regarding the study as a whole: Onset of ophthalmopathy came a median about 6.5 months after the model predicted it. The blood repertoire included most of the expanded thyroid clonotypes above 0.001.

Using RNA transcripts as the source, TCR beta CDR3 regions were amplified. TCR CDR3 underwent first-round RT-PCR with the HTBI primer set. Each CDR3 protein gets one entry after TCRdb re-called the multiplex PCR reads with MiXCR. This table holds approximately 400,000 distinct CDR3 sequences, over 15% found once. Uncontrolled infection, other autoimmune disease, pregnancy or lactation led to exclusion. Thyroid ultrasound and orbital computed tomography, with clinical symptoms and serum thyroxine and TRAb, informed diagnoses. Material for sequencing was blood. The TCR was taken from a woman younger than 35 with Graves' hyperthyroidism.

CDR3 amino acids: CASRTSSGQVSNQPQHF. The CDR3 nucleotides are TGTGCCAGCAGAACGTCGTCGGGACAGGTGAGCAATCAGCCCCAGCATTTT. The chain links TRBV6-5 to TRBJ1-5; TRBD1 aligns across 8 bases. V lost 6 bases to trimming and J lost 1 base; unmatched junction nucleotides: 11. The CDR3 loop spans 17 amino acids. Germline loops: CDR1 MNHEY, CDR2 SVGAGI.